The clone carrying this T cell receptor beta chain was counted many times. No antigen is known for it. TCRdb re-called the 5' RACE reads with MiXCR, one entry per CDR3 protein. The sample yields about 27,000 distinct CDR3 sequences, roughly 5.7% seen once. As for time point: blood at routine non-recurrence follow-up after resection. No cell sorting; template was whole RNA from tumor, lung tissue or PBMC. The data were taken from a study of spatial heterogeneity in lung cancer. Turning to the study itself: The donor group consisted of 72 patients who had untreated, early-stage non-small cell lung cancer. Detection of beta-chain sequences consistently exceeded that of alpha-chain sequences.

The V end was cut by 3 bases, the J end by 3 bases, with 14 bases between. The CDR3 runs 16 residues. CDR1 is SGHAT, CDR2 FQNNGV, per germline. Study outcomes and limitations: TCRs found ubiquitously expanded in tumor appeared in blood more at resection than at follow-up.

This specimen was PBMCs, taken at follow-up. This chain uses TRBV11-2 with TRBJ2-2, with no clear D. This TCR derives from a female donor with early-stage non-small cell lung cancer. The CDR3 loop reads CASSFYAGPYTGELFF. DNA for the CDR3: TGTGCCAGCAGCTTTTATGCCGGACCCTACACCGGGGAGCTGTTTTTT.